This T cell receptor beta chain appears in the sequencing data of a study of T cell repertoires in cytomegalovirus infection. Study-level information: Public TCR beta signatures marked donors with CMV infection and the matching HLA. Points from the study as a whole: The ex vivo response was dominated by HLA-C-restricted CMV-specific TCR beta clonotypes.

TCRdb called the reads again in MiXCR, with one record for every CDR3 protein. The profile shows over 200,000 distinct CDR3 sequences, around 13% of them singletons. Concerning this clonotype: Its specificity is unknown.

The CDR3 consists of 18 residues. Germline-derived CDR1 and CDR2 are MNHEY and SVGEGT. V lost 5 bases, J lost 2 bases, and 14 bases stayed unmatched. The TCR was taken from a human donor in good health (CMV status not recorded). Some clones in this sample may be carry-over from other donors' samples. The source material was PBMCs. The V gene is TRBV6-2 or TRBV6-3, the J gene TRBJ2-3; 9 bases map to TRBD2. This chain's CDR3 is CASSPWTLSGRSTDTQYF. DNA for the CDR3: TGTGCCAGCAGTCCCTGGACCCTAAGCGGGAGGTCCACAGATACGCAGTATTTT.